The entry that follows covers one TCR beta chain sequence. Its antigen remains unidentified. This record belongs to a study of cytomegalovirus exposure and HLA in healthy donors. Findings and caveats of the study: In a later analysis, an Asian-associated ancestry cluster reportedly showed fewer N-insertions than the 666-donor mean.

The CDR3 runs 15 residues. Germline V CDR1 and CDR2: SGHVS, FNYEAQ. The PCR contained 60 Vbeta and 13 Jbeta primers. The method was immunoSEQ multiplex PCR; TCRdb's version includes in-frame clones alone and lacks a portion of them. This table holds 150,000 to 170,000 clones, roughly 72% found once. The sample was PBMCs. V and J are TRBV7-6 and TRBJ2-5; D might be TRBD2 (5 bases). Near its end, the DNA agrees better with TRBJ2-7, so the J call may be wrong. The sequence was obtained from a man under 40 in good health and CMV-seronegative. Here the CDR3 DNA reads TGTGCCAGCAGCCCGACGAGGGCCCACTCCTACGAGCAGTACTTC. The encoded protein is CASSPTRAHSYEQYF.